The 31 T cell receptor beta chains given below trace back to one sample, sequenced in a study of shared clonotypes between healthy human individuals. Sequencing was performed with immunoSEQ multiplex PCR; in TCRdb, only in-frame clones are kept and a portion is missing. The sample includes 2 million or so clones, roughly 95% seen only once; the top ten take 0.1% to 0.15%. The sample comprised naive CD4+ T cells sorted from blood. This sample's subset: CD45RA+ positively selected. Receptors were obtained from a young man in good health.

This clone was picked up one time. V usage is TRBV30 and J usage is TRBJ2-7, with D perhaps TRBD1 (6 bases). The CDR3 consists of 13 residues. Germline V gene sequence: CDR1 GTSNPN, CDR2 SVGIG (reference sequence). The germline V and J ends were trimmed by 0 bases and 5 bases, with 11 bases remaining between them. This CDR3 is CAWSVLGADEQYF. CDR3 DNA: TGTGCCTGGAGTGTACTGGGGGCTGACGAGCAGTACTTC.

In regard to this clone: The identical CDR3 is also encoded by other nucleotide sequences in the sample. This chain connects TRBV6-5 to TRBJ2-5; D is unclear. V gave up 6 bases and J gave up 3 bases, with 5 bases separating them. From germline, CDR1 is MNHEY and CDR2 SVGAGI. This CDR3 is 11 amino acids long. CDR3 DNA sequence: TGTGCCAGCAGCCAAAAAGAGACCCAGTACTTC. The encoded protein is CASSQKETQYF.

The gene calls are TRBV4-1 and TRBJ1-2; D ambiguous. CDR3 length equals 15 residues. The ends were cut back, 5 bases at V and 1 base at J, with 14 bases in the middle. Germline V gene data show CDR1 as MGHRA and CDR2 as YSYEKL. The CDR3 reads CASSSPGALNYGYTF. CDR3 nucleotide sequence: TGCGCCAGCAGCTCTCCGGGAGCCCTTAACTATGGCTACACCTTC.

As to this clone: The same CDR3 also results from other DNA sequences found in this sample. The chain recombines TRBV5-1 with TRBJ2-3, with TRBD1 matching 10 bases. The CDR3 is made up of 14 amino acids. Trimming removed 4 bases from V and 3 bases from J; junction bases left unmatched: 2. Germline CDR1 and CDR2: SGHRS and YFSETQ. Written as DNA, the CDR3 is TGCGCCAGCAGCCAGGGACAGGGGACAGATACGCAGTATTTT. This translates into CASSQGQGTDTQYF.

The rearrangement uses TRBV23-1 and TRBJ1-6; D unclear. TRBV23-1 is an ORF for which the function is uncertain. CDR3 size: 14 residues. Trimming removed 9 bases at V and 0 bases at J, with 9 bases between. The CDR3, as DNA: TGCGCCAGAAAGGTGTGCTCCTATAATTCACCCCTCCACTTT. Its protein product is CARKVCSYNSPLHF.

This sequence joins TRBV5-6 and TRBJ2-3, with TRBD2 matching over 12 bases. The trim removed 4 bases at V and 7 bases at J, leaving 7 bases unmatched. The CDR3 has 15 residues. Germline CDR1 and CDR2: SGHDT and YYEEEE. CDR3 residues: CASSPATSGRYTQYF. In nucleotides, the CDR3 is TGTGCCAGCAGCCCCGCCACTAGCGGGAGGTATACGCAGTATTTT.

The chain carries TRBV2 and TRBJ2-3; 7 bases fit TRBD2. Germline loops: CDR1 SNHLY, CDR2 FYNNEI. This CDR3 spans 13 amino acids. The junction had 4 bases not matched to a gene; V was cut back by 7 bases and J by 3 bases. The CDR3, as DNA: TGTGCCAGCACGAGCGGGATGACAGATACGCAGTATTTT. Amino acids: CASTSGMTDTQYF. The variable domain in full, with the rest retrieved from reference TRBV2 and TRBJ2-3, is EPEVTQTPSHQVTQMGQEVILRCVPISNHLYFYWYRQILGQKVEFLVSFYNNEISEKSEIFDDQFSVERPDGSNFTLKIRSTKLEDSAMYFCASTSGMTDTQYFGPGTRLTVL.

To note about this clone: The sample carries other DNA sequences with the same CDR3. V is TRBV4-1 and J is TRBJ1-4; D gene unclear. The CDR3 runs to 14 residues. V lost 1 base and J 5 bases, leaving 8 bases between the germline ends. Germline V gives CDR1 MGHRA, CDR2 YSYEKL. DNA of the CDR3: TGCGCCAGCAGCCAAGGCAGGCCGAATGAAAAACTGTTTTTT. Its translation is CASSQGRPNEKLFF.

The chain links TRBV2 to TRBJ1-6, with a tentative D call TRBD1 (5 bases). Germline lookup yields CDR1 SNHLY and CDR2 FYNNEI. Trimming cost V 3 bases and J 3 bases, with 15 bases left between them. CDR3 size: 17 residues. As DNA, the CDR3 is TGTGCCAGCAGTGATTCAGGGATCCGGGTCTATAATTCACCCCTCCACTTT. It encodes CASSDSGIRVYNSPLHF.

The V gene is TRBV28, the J gene TRBJ2-7, with D uncertain. V gave up 6 bases and J gave up 3 bases, with 18 bases separating them. Germline V gives CDR1 MDHEN, CDR2 SYDVKM. The CDR3 is made up of 15 amino acids. CDR3 sequence: CASSSLDRELYEQYF. In DNA form, the CDR3 reads TGTGCCAGCAGCTCGCTGGATAGGGAACTCTACGAGCAGTACTTC.

V and J are TRBV28 and TRBJ2-7, with 9 positions matching TRBD1. The V gene end was trimmed by 8 bases and the J gene end by 5 bases; junction bases not matched to a gene: 7. The CDR3 is 13 residues long. Germline assignment: CDR1 MDHEN and CDR2 SYDVKM. The CDR3 region has the DNA TGTGCCAGCCAGACAGGGGGGCAGAACGAGCAGTACTTC. Translating gives CASQTGGQNEQYF.

This clone appeared a single time. The V and J genes are TRBV19 and TRBJ2-2, with D perhaps matching TRBD2 (5 bases). Germline loops: CDR1 LNHDA, CDR2 SQIVND (reference sequence). Between the trimmed V and J ends, which lost 5 bases and 5 bases, there was a span of 18 bases. This CDR3 has 16 residues. The CDR3 sequence is CASSGGKLSVTGELFF. The DNA for the CDR3 is TGTGCCAGTAGTGGAGGCAAATTGAGTGTGACCGGGGAGCTGTTTTTT.

This rearrangement joins TRBV6-5 to TRBJ2-7; perhaps TRBD1 as D (6 bases). The V end lost 5 bases, the J end lost 4 bases, and 18 bases lay between the germline ends. Germline CDR1 reads MNHEY; CDR2 reads SVGAGI. The CDR3 covers 15 residues. In DNA form, the CDR3 reads TGTGCCAGCAGTAAACAGGGACCGTCGGCGTACGAGCAGTACTTC. Translating gives CASSKQGPSAYEQYF.

This clone was counted a single time. This chain links TRBV30 with TRBJ2-3; 9 nucleotides agree with TRBD2. Germline loops: CDR1 GTSNPN, CDR2 SVGIG (reference sequence). With 3 bases clipped from V and 6 bases from J, the junction kept 10 bases outside the gene matches. The CDR3 has 15 residues. DNA for the CDR3: TGTGCCTGGAGAGATGGGCGGGGGGGATTGGATACGCAGTATTTT. Translated, it gives CAWRDGRGGLDTQYF.

This chain connects TRBV5-1 to TRBJ2-1; TRBD1 matches at 7 bases. Losses at the gene ends were 2 bases for V and 8 bases for J; bases not matched to a gene: 7. CDR3 length: 14 amino acids. Germline-derived CDR1 and CDR2 are SGHRS and YFSETQ. The CDR3 sequence is CASSFGTVPDEQFF. CDR3 coding DNA: TGCGCCAGCAGCTTTGGGACAGTTCCCGATGAGCAGTTCTTC.

This chain links TRBV25-1 with TRBJ1-3, with a possible D match to TRBD1 (5 bases). CDR1 and CDR2 from the germline V gene are MGHDK and SYGVNS. The CDR3 runs to 15 residues. Trimming removed 3 bases from V and 4 bases from J, with 13 bases in between. CDR3 sequence: CASSDVGTTGNTIYF. Here the CDR3 DNA reads TGTGCCAGCAGTGATGTGGGGACTACGGGAAACACCATATATTTT.

With regard to this clone: The identical CDR3 is also encoded by other nucleotide sequences in the sample. The rearrangement uses TRBV7-2 and TRBJ1-5; 7 nucleotides line up with TRBD1. V lost 5 bases, J lost 4 bases, and 5 bases stayed unmatched. Per the germline V gene, CDR1 is SGHTA and CDR2 is FQGNSA. This CDR3 region has 14 residues. The CDR3 sequence is CASSLDRNNQPQHF. CDR3 bases: TGTGCCAGCAGCCTGGACAGGAATAATCAGCCCCAGCATTTT.

The V and J genes are TRBV27 and TRBJ1-1, with D unclear. CDR1 is MNHEY, CDR2 SMNVEV, per germline (reference sequence). CDR3 size: 13 residues. V gave up 2 bases and J gave up 1 base, with 5 bases separating them. CDR3 amino acids: CASSLLRNTEAFF. CDR3 in DNA: TGTGCCAGCAGTTTACTCAGGAACACTGAAGCTTTCTTT.

DNA for the CDR3: TGCAGCGTTGAAGATGGGCAGGGGAGTGTCTATGGCTACACCTTC. Its protein product is CSVEDGQGSVYGYTF. The chain couples TRBV29-1 to TRBJ1-2; weak D call: TRBD1 (6 bases). CDR3 length: 15 amino acids. Germline CDR1 reads SQVTM; CDR2 reads ANQGSEA. With 0 bases removed from V and 4 bases from J, the gap between germline ends came to 15 bases.

The chain carries TRBV18 and TRBJ1-5; D gene unclear. This CDR3 region has 13 residues. Germline V lookup: CDR1 KGHSH, CDR2 LQKENI. The V gene lost 5 bases and the J gene lost 6 bases, with 11 bases spanning the gap. The CDR3 reads CASSGLFSQPQHF. CDR3 nucleotides: TGTGCCAGCTCAGGTTTATTCTCTCAGCCCCAGCATTTT.

The V gene is TRBV5-6, the J gene TRBJ1-2; TRBD1 might be the D (5 bases). Germline CDR1 SGHDT, CDR2 YYEEEE. Trimming cost V 4 bases and J 4 bases, with 14 bases left between them. CDR3 length: 14 amino acids. DNA of the CDR3: TGTGCCAGCAGCCTAACCGGGGGTTCCTATGGCTACACCTTC. Protein product: CASSLTGGSYGYTF. Together with reference TRBV5-6 and TRBJ1-2, the CDR3 gives the full variable domain: DAGVTQSPTHLIKTRGQQVTLRCSPKSGHDTVSWYQQALGQGPQFIFQYYEEEERQRGNFPDRFSGHQFPNYSSELNVNALLLGDSALYLCASSLTGGSYGYTFGSGTRLTVV.

The rearrangement joins TRBV7-2 to TRBJ2-5; 11 nucleotides align to TRBD2. The CDR3 runs to 18 residues. V gave up 1 base and J gave up 0 bases; unmatched junction bases: 7. Germline V gene sequence: CDR1 SGHTA, CDR2 FQGNSA. CDR3 nucleotide sequence: TGTGCCAGCAGCTTAGTGGTAGCGGGAGGGCGGTACCAAGAGACCCAGTACTTC. Protein product: CASSLVVAGGRYQETQYF. The full variable domain, rest sourced from reference TRBV7-2 and TRBJ2-5, is GAGVSQSPSNKVTEKGKDVELRCDPISGHTALYWYRQSLGQGLEFLIYFQGNSAPDKSGLPSDRFSAERTGGSVSTLTIQRTQQEDSAVYLCASSLVVAGGRYQETQYFGPGTRLLVL.

As concerns this clone: Additional DNA sequences in this sample encode the identical CDR3. This chain links TRBV11-2 with TRBJ2-3; the D gene is possibly TRBD2 (6 bases). CDR1 is SGHAT and CDR2 is FQNNGV in the germline V gene. CDR3 length: 14 amino acids. Trimming took off 3 bases at V and 2 bases at J, with 9 bases between the two ends. The CDR3 protein is CASSLAGPTDTQYF. CDR3 sequence (DNA): TGTGCCAGCAGCTTGGCGGGGCCCACAGATACGCAGTATTTT.

This chain connects TRBV6-5 to TRBJ2-6; D unresolved. CDR3 length: 10 residues. The V gene lost 8 bases and the J gene lost 9 bases, with 5 bases spanning the gap. Germline CDR1 MNHEY, CDR2 SVGAGI. The CDR3 DNA reads as TGTGCCAGCCCCCTCAACGTCCTGACTTTC. Protein sequence: CASPLNVLTF.

The CDR3 here is CASSPRRSALSSYEQYF. The CDR3 DNA reads TGTGCCAGCAGCCCCCGGCGAAGCGCCTTAAGCTCCTACGAGCAGTACTTC. V usage is TRBV5-4 and J usage is TRBJ2-7; D not resolved. This CDR3 has 17 residues. Between the trimmed V and J ends, which lost 4 bases and 0 bases, there was a span of 20 bases. The germline V gene encodes CDR1 SGHNT and CDR2 YYREEE (reference sequence). The complete variable domain, with remaining parts taken from reference TRBV5-4 and TRBJ2-7, reads ETGVTQSPTHLIKTRGQQVTLRCSSQSGHNTVSWYQQALGQGPQFIFQYYREEENGRGNFPPRFSGLQFPNYSSELNVNALELDDSALYLCASSPRRSALSSYEQYFGPGTRLTVT.

This clone showed up just a few times. The chain combines TRBV19 with TRBJ1-6, with unresolved D. The CDR3 has 14 amino acids. Germline values: CDR1 LNHDA, CDR2 SQIVND (reference sequence). V was trimmed by 7 bases and J by 8 bases, leaving 15 bases between them. CDR3 residues: CASKPGTDYSPLHF. CDR3 DNA: TGTGCCAGTAAACCCGGTACAGACTATTCACCCCTCCACTTT.

This clone was seen a single time. The gene calls are TRBV9 and TRBJ2-7; D perhaps matches TRBD2 (5 bases). Germline V CDR1 and CDR2: SGDLS, YYNGEE. The V end was cut by 3 bases, the J end by 5 bases, with 12 bases between. The CDR3 covers 13 residues. The CDR3 DNA is TGTGCCAGCAGCGAGCGGCCGGGAAACGAGCAGTACTTC. Translation: CASSERPGNEQYF.

The chain recombines TRBV6-5 with TRBJ2-7; 9 nucleotides line up with TRBD1. CDR3 length: 16 amino acids. CDR1 and CDR2 from the germline V gene are MNHEY and SVGAGI. J was trimmed by 1 base and V by 4 bases; bases with no gene match: 8. This chain's CDR3 is CASSSHGDRASYEQYF. The CDR3 bases are TGTGCCAGCAGTTCCCACGGGGACAGGGCGTCCTACGAGCAGTACTTC.

The chain uses TRBV11-3 and TRBJ1-1, with a tentative D call TRBD1 (5 bases). The CDR3 contains 14 residues. The germline CDR1 and CDR2 sequences are SGHNT and YENEEA. Deletions cut 1 base from V and 4 bases from J, with 10 bases between. The CDR3 spells CASSLGAGTTEAFF. The DNA for the CDR3 is TGTGCCAGCAGCTTAGGAGCAGGGACCACTGAAGCTTTCTTT.

This chain uses TRBV28 with TRBJ2-2; D gene uncertain. There are 12 residues in the CDR3. Germline CDR1 is MDHEN and CDR2 is SYDVKM. V gave up 10 bases and J gave up 6 bases, with 12 bases separating them. The DNA of the CDR3 is TGTGCCACCACCCCCGGGCCCGGGGAGCTGTTTTTT. This sequence encodes CATTPGPGELFF.

The CDR3 DNA reads as TGTGCCAGCAATCCAAACCCCCGGGCCCGGTCAGGCACCGGGGAGCTGTTTTTT. This translates into CASNPNPRARSGTGELFF. The chain links TRBV28 to TRBJ2-2; no clear D gene. The CDR3 sequence is 18 residues long. Trimming removed 7 bases at V and 4 bases at J, with 25 bases between. CDR1 is MDHEN and CDR2 is SYDVKM in the germline V gene.